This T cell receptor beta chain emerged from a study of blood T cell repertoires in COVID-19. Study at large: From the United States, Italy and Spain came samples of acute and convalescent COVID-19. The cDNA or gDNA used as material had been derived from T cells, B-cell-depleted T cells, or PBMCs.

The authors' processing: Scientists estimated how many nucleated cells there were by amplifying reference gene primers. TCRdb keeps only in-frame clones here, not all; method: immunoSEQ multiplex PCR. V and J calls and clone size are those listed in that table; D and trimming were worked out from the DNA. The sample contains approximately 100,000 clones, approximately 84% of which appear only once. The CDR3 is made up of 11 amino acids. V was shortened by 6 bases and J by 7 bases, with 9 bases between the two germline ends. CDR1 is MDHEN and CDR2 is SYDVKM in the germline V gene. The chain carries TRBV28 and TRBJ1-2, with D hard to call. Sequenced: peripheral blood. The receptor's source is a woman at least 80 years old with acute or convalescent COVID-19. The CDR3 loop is CASRLNGGYTF. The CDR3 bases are TGTGCCAGCAGACTAAACGGTGGCTACACCTTC.